This T cell receptor (beta chain) was identified in a study of OX40 agonist ivuxolimab in advanced cancers. Researchers took blood at baseline, on cycle 4 day 1, and on cycle 7 day 1. Note on this clone: What it binds is not known.

The CDR3 has 14 residues. The ends were cut back, 2 bases at V and 4 bases at J, with 12 bases in the middle. Per the germline V gene, CDR1 is MNHEY and CDR2 is SMNVEV (reference sequence). Here immunoSEQ multiplex PCR was the method, and the copy in TCRdb shows in-frame clones only, minus some. The sample has about 80,000 clones, around 90% seen once. General study findings and limits: The study observed clonal expansion of CD4+ and CD8+ blood T cells by week 6 at 0.1 to 3.0 mg/kg. Antigen targets of the expanded peripheral T cells went undetermined. Averaged across samples, CD8+ T cells carried more expanded clones than CD4+ did.

Source: CD4+ or CD8+ T cells sorted from blood, taken in a trial of the OX40 agonist ivuxolimab. The clonotype originates from an adult with an advanced solid tumor such as melanoma, head and neck, liver or kidney cancer. The chain carries TRBV27 and TRBJ2-7; D is possibly TRBD1 (5 bases). In DNA form, the CDR3 reads TGTGCCAGCAGTTTACACGACAGTCTTTACGAGCAGTACTTC. This translates into CASSLHDSLYEQYF.